Given below is one T cell receptor beta chain in context. Germline is not matched at one junction end, which may reflect a read error. The data derive from a study of T cell responses to AZD1222 COVID-19 vaccine. Germline values: CDR1 SEHNR, CDR2 FQNEAQ (reference sequence). This CDR3 comprises 17 residues. TCRdb keeps only in-frame clones here, not all; method: immunoSEQ multiplex PCR. The sample has roughly 180,000 clones; roughly 92% are singletons. Sequencing used peripheral blood, obtained on day 0 of AZD1222 vaccination. The sequence derives from an adult in good health. J is TRBJ2-7 and V is TRBV7-9; the match to TRBD2 covers 13 bases. CDR3 protein: CASSLAGTSGITYEQYF. The CDR3 DNA is TGTGCCAGCAGCCTAGCCGGGACTAGCGGGATTACCTACGAGCAGTACTTC.